The 31 T cell receptor beta chains listed next were all sequenced from one sample in a study of blood T cell repertoires in COVID-19 (dated by TCRdb to 2020 to 2022). The library was generated by the immunoSEQ multiplex PCR assay. Imported from immuneACCESS, the table was reduced by TCRdb to in-frame sequences with V and J called. These copies leave out some clones; in studies compared against another copy, an unresolved V gene accounts for under half, and the cause of the remainder is not known. Present in this sample are some 200,000 clones, roughly nine tenths of which were seen just once. 0.6% to 1% of the sample lies in the top ten. Sample: peripheral blood. The receptors stem from a woman in her 70s with acute or convalescent COVID-19.

The chain combines TRBV6-5 with TRBJ2-2; 8 positions match TRBD2. Germline assignment: CDR1 MNHEY and CDR2 SVGAGI. Trimming at V came to 7 bases and at J to 10 bases, leaving 11 bases not matched to a gene. The CDR3 is 14 amino acids. For the CDR3, the DNA is TGTGCCAGCATTCCAACGGGGGGGTACGCGGAGCTGTTTTTT. Protein sequence: CASIPTGGYAELFF.

V is TRBV11-2 and J is TRBJ2-7; 8 bases match TRBD1. The CDR3 has 13 amino acids. In germline, CDR1 is SGHAT, CDR2 FQNNGV. The junction had 4 bases not matched to a gene; V was cut back by 3 bases and J by 6 bases. The CDR3 loop is CASSFGDRSEQYF. The CDR3 DNA sequence: TGTGCCAGCAGCTTCGGGGACAGGTCCGAGCAGTACTTC.

This clone was counted once. The chain couples TRBV6-5 to TRBJ2-7, with a possible D match to TRBD2 (6 bases). V lost 3 bases to trimming and J lost 0 bases, with 12 bases between them. CDR1 is MNHEY and CDR2 is SVGAGI in the germline V gene. The CDR3 totals 15 residues. CDR3 region: CASSYKAGPSYEQYF. CDR3 coding DNA: TGTGCCAGCAGTTATAAGGCGGGACCCTCCTACGAGCAGTACTTC.

The rearrangement uses TRBV5-1 and TRBJ1-2, with a possible D match to TRBD1 (5 bases). Trimming stripped 0 bases from V and 4 bases from J, with 10 bases between. Germline values: CDR1 SGHRS, CDR2 YFSETQ. The CDR3 extends over 14 amino acids. Written as DNA, the CDR3 is TGCGCCAGCAGCTTGGACGGGACTTCCTATGGCTACACCTTC. This sequence encodes CASSLDGTSYGYTF. Combining the CDR3 with reference TRBV5-1 and TRBJ1-2 gives the whole variable domain KAGVTQTPRYLIKTRGQQVTLSCSPISGHRSVSWYQQTPGQGLQFLFEYFSETQRNKGNFPGRFSGRQFSNSRSEMNVSTLELGDSALYLCASSLDGTSYGYTFGSGTRLTVV.

Comments on this clone: The sample holds other DNA sequences that translate to the same CDR3. This chain uses TRBV18 with TRBJ1-1; 8 nucleotides match TRBD1. The junction had 7 bases not matched to a gene; V was cut back by 8 bases and J by 5 bases. CDR1 KGHSH and CDR2 LQKENI come from the germline V gene. This CDR3 is 13 amino acids long. The CDR3 loop reads CASRGQGGTEAFF. In DNA, the CDR3 is TGTGCCAGCCGAGGACAGGGAGGGACTGAAGCTTTCTTT.

The chain uses TRBV27 and TRBJ2-5; TRBD2 might be the D (5 bases). Trimming removed 7 bases at V and 3 bases at J, with 12 bases between. CDR3 size: 13 residues. CDR1 MNHEY and CDR2 SMNVEV come from the germline V gene (reference sequence). The CDR3 DNA is TGTGCCAGCAAGGGTAGGACTGAAGAGACCCAGTACTTC. It specifies CASKGRTEETQYF.

The genes are TRBV10-1 and TRBJ2-1; TRBD1 matches 10 bases. CDR1 and CDR2 from the germline V gene are WNHNN and SYGVQD (reference sequence). This CDR3 is built from 15 residues. J gave up 10 bases and V 6 bases, and 12 bases lay outside the gene matches. The CDR3, as DNA: TGCGCCAGCAGCGCCGGGACAGGGGCGGGTAGGGAGCAGTTCTTC. Translation: CASSAGTGAGREQFF.

This clone appeared a single time. The J gene is TRBJ1-2, the V gene TRBV6-5, with D perhaps matching TRBD1 (5 bases). V lost 2 bases, J lost 0 bases, and 10 bases lay in between. Germline CDR1 reads MNHEY; CDR2 reads SVGAGI. The CDR3 runs to 15 residues. CDR3 in DNA: TGTGCCAGCAGTTACGGGAGGGGAGCTAACTATGGCTACACCTTC. The encoded protein is CASSYGRGANYGYTF.

The J gene is TRBJ2-1, the V gene TRBV7-2, with TRBD2 matching over 12 bases. The length of the CDR3 is 16 residues. Per the germline V gene, CDR1 is SGHTA and CDR2 is FQGNSA. J lost 9 bases, V lost 1 base, and 7 bases had no gene match. In DNA, the CDR3 is TGTGCCAGCAGCTTAGTCCCTAGCGGGGGGGCGGGTGAGCAGTTCTTC. Translating gives CASSLVPSGGAGEQFF.

CDR3 amino acids: CATSRAEAKREQFF. In nucleotides, the CDR3 is TGTGCCACCAGCAGAGCGGAGGCGAAGAGAGAGCAGTTCTTC. V is TRBV15 and J is TRBJ2-1; tentatively, D is TRBD2 (5 bases). V lost 1 base, J lost 10 bases, and 14 bases lay in between. CDR1 LNHNV and CDR2 YYDKDF come from the germline V gene (reference sequence). The CDR3 is made up of 14 amino acids. Full variable domain (rest looked up from reference TRBV15 and TRBJ2-1): DAMVIQNPRYQVTQFGKPVTLSCSQTLNHNVMYWYQQKSSQAPKLLFHYYDKDFNNEADTPDNFQSRRPNTSFCFLDIRSPGLGDTAMYLCATSRAEAKREQFFGPGTRLTVL.

In regard to this clone: An end of the junction differs from the germline gene, which may be a read error. The gene calls are TRBV28 and TRBJ2-7; 7 bases are shared with TRBD1. The CDR3 consists of 15 residues. The germline gives CDR1 MDHEN, CDR2 SYDVKM. The CDR3 bases are TGTGTCAGCAAGCCAACAGGGGCCCTGTTCTACGAGCAGTACTTC. Amino acid sequence: CVSKPTGALFYEQYF.

The chain combines TRBV27 with TRBJ1-2, with 7 positions matching TRBD1. J lost 5 bases, V lost 3 bases, and 6 bases had no gene match. Germline V CDR1 and CDR2: MNHEY, SMNVEV (reference sequence). This CDR3 is built from 14 residues. For the CDR3, the DNA is TGTGCCAGCAGTTTTGGGGGACAGACTTATGGCTACACCTTC. Its protein is CASSFGGQTYGYTF.

CDR3 protein: CSASRGGPQDTQYF. The CDR3 DNA reads as TGCAGTGCTAGTAGGGGGGGGCCCCAAGATACGCAGTATTTT. The rearrangement joins TRBV20-1 to TRBJ2-3; weak D call: TRBD2 (7 bases). Germline assignment: CDR1 DFQATT and CDR2 SNEGSKA (reference sequence). This CDR3 region has 14 residues. V lost 3 bases and J 5 bases, leaving 15 bases between the germline ends.

The table lists this clone with a few counts. This sequence joins TRBV10-1 and TRBJ1-5; D may be TRBD1 (5 bases). Trimming took off 6 bases at V and 7 bases at J, with 13 bases between the two ends. Germline values: CDR1 WNHNN, CDR2 SYGVQD (reference sequence). CDR3 length equals 13 residues. Written as DNA, the CDR3 is TGCGCCAGCAGCCCCGACAGATTCCAGCCCCAGCATTTT. As protein: CASSPDRFQPQHF.

Remarks on this clone: Relative to the germline gene, one junction end is altered; a read error may explain this. The rearrangement links TRBV6-5 to TRBJ2-7; no firm D call. The CDR3 is 13 residues long. CDR1 is MNHEY, CDR2 SVGAGI, per germline. DNA for the CDR3: TGTGCCAGCAGCTACTCCGTTTCCTACGAGCAGTACTTC. The encoded protein is CASSYSVSYEQYF.

J is TRBJ2-3 and V is TRBV19; a possible D gene is TRBD2 (5 bases). The CDR3 extends over 18 amino acids. The germline V and J ends were trimmed by 3 bases and 2 bases, with 21 bases remaining between them. From germline, CDR1 is LNHDA and CDR2 SQIVND (reference sequence). The CDR3 DNA is TGTGCCAGTAGTATCCCCCGCCGGGGTAGAGGGAACACAGATACGCAGTATTTT. Amino acid sequence: CASSIPRRGRGNTDTQYF. The full variable domain, with the rest looked up from reference TRBV19 and TRBJ2-3, is DGGITQSPKYLFRKEGQNVTLSCEQNLNHDAMYWYRQDPGQGLRLIYYSQIVNDFQKGDIAEGYSVSREKKESFPLTVTSAQKNPTAFYLCASSIPRRGRGNTDTQYFGPGTRLTVL.

The rearrangement uses TRBV5-8 and TRBJ2-3, with D unclear. Germline CDR1 SGHTS, CDR2 YDEGEE. Trimming stripped 4 bases from V and 4 bases from J, with 22 bases between. This CDR3 spans 17 amino acids. The CDR3 DNA follows: TGTGCCAGCAGCAGAGCCGCTCGGTCCCTAGTGCCAGATACGCAGTATTTT. It codes for CASSRAARSLVPDTQYF.

J is TRBJ1-1 and V is TRBV29-1; 7 nucleotides line up with TRBD1. From germline, CDR1 is SQVTM and CDR2 ANQGSEA. CDR3 length: 13 residues. The junction had 6 bases not matched to a gene; V was cut back by 7 bases and J by 1 base. The CDR3 spells CSAEEGANTEAFF. CDR3 bases: TGCAGCGCCGAGGAGGGGGCGAACACTGAAGCTTTCTTT.

The chain uses TRBV5-6 and TRBJ2-2; D uncertain. V lost 1 base, J lost 5 bases, and 12 bases lay in between. This CDR3 is 15 amino acids long. The germline gives CDR1 SGHDT, CDR2 YYEEEE. This CDR3 reads CASSLTVIETGELFF. DNA of the CDR3: TGTGCCAGCAGCTTGACAGTGATTGAGACCGGGGAGCTGTTTTTT.

The V and J genes are TRBV7-8 and TRBJ2-5, with 7 bases fitting TRBD1. V shed 5 bases and J 5 bases; nucleotides not matched to a gene: 8. The CDR3 is 14 amino acids. The germline CDR1 and CDR2 sequences are SGHVS and FQNEAQ. The CDR3 loop is CASSPPTGKETQYF. The CDR3 DNA reads TGTGCCAGCAGCCCACCGACAGGGAAGGAGACCCAGTACTTC. Full variable domain (remainder filled in from reference TRBV7-8 and TRBJ2-5): GAGVSQSPRYKVAKRGQDVALRCDPISGHVSLFWYQQALGQGPEFLTYFQNEAQLDKSGLPSDRFFAERPEGSVSTLKIQRTQQEDSAVYLCASSPPTGKETQYFGPGTRLLVL.

V is TRBV19 and J is TRBJ2-7, with a weak D call TRBD2 (6 bases). The V gene lost 6 bases and the J gene lost 2 bases, with 11 bases spanning the gap. CDR1 is LNHDA and CDR2 is SQIVND in the germline V gene (reference sequence). The CDR3 consists of 13 residues. CDR3 DNA sequence: TGTGCCAGTAGCTCGGGACTGGCCTACGAGCAGTACTTC. Translation gives CASSSGLAYEQYF.

This clone was found once. Other DNA sequences in the same sample also yield this CDR3. The V and J genes are TRBV11-3 and TRBJ2-7; D is possibly TRBD2 (5 bases). The CDR3 spans 15 residues. Looked up from germline, CDR1 is SGHNT and CDR2 is YENEEA. V was pared by 1 base and J by 0 bases, with 10 bases between. CDR3 loop: CASSLGGLSSYEQYF. The CDR3 DNA is TGTGCCAGCAGCTTAGGCGGGCTGAGCTCCTACGAGCAGTACTTC.

J is TRBJ2-1 and V is TRBV18; 7 bases are a match to TRBD1. V was clipped by 1 base and J by 0 bases; unmatched bases: 3. There are 16 residues in the CDR3. The germline CDR1 and CDR2 sequences are KGHSH and LQKENI. CDR3 DNA sequence: TGTGCCAGCTCACCACGGACAGGAAACTCCTACAATGAGCAGTTCTTC. It codes for CASSPRTGNSYNEQFF.

The CDR3 DNA reads as TGTGCCAGCAGTCGACAGGGGACAGGGGGCACTGAAGCTTTCTTT. Protein product: CASSRQGTGGTEAFF. J is TRBJ1-1 and V is TRBV6-2 or TRBV6-3; 11 bases align to TRBD1. Germline V lookup: CDR1 MNHEY, CDR2 SVGEGT. This CDR3 comprises 15 residues. J lost 4 bases, V lost 5 bases, and 6 bases had no gene match.

The chain couples TRBV7-2 to TRBJ1-2, with D possibly matching TRBD1 (5 bases). Germline V gives CDR1 SGHTA, CDR2 FQGNSA. V shed 2 bases and J shed 7 bases, with 14 bases lying between them. CDR3 length equals 14 residues. CDR3 bases: TGTGCCAGCAGCTTACAGTCAAGGGGTTCTGGCTACACCTTC. Translation: CASSLQSRGSGYTF.

In DNA, the CDR3 is TGTGCCAGCATCCCGGGGGTCCTCAGCTCTGGAAACACCATATATTTT. This gives the protein CASIPGVLSSGNTIYF. The chain combines TRBV7-8 with TRBJ1-3; TRBD1 is a possible D gene (5 bases). Germline CDR1 reads SGHVS; CDR2 reads FQNEAQ. This CDR3 has 16 residues. V lost 7 bases to trimming and J lost 0 bases, with 16 bases between them. The whole variable domain, remainder taken from reference TRBV7-8 and TRBJ1-3, is GAGVSQSPRYKVAKRGQDVALRCDPISGHVSLFWYQQALGQGPEFLTYFQNEAQLDKSGLPSDRFFAERPEGSVSTLKIQRTQQEDSAVYLCASIPGVLSSGNTIYFGEGSWLTVV.

The chain combines TRBV6-5 with TRBJ1-5; possible D gene TRBD1, 6 bases. CDR3 length: 15 residues. V lost 6 bases, J lost 1 base, and 13 bases lay in between. Germline CDR1 and CDR2: MNHEY and SVGAGI. The CDR3 protein is CASRSDRGSNQPQHF. In DNA form, the CDR3 reads TGTGCCAGCAGGTCGGACAGAGGGAGCAATCAGCCCCAGCATTTT.

The chain uses TRBV5-4 and TRBJ1-4; a weak D match, TRBD1 (6 bases). The V gene's germline CDR1 is SGHNT and CDR2 YYREEE (reference sequence). The CDR3 loop spans 15 amino acids. Trimming stripped 2 bases from V and 2 bases from J, with 10 bases between. CDR3: CASSLQQGTNEKLFF. Here the CDR3 DNA reads TGTGCCAGCAGCTTACAACAGGGCACTAATGAAAAACTGTTTTTT.

The V call is TRBV5-1, the J call TRBJ1-2; possible D gene TRBD1, 6 bases. CDR3 length: 14 residues. CDR1 SGHRS and CDR2 YFSETQ come from the germline V gene. V lost 3 bases to trimming and J lost 3 bases, with 12 bases between them. The CDR3 sequence: CASSSQGSDYGYTF. The CDR3 DNA reads as TGCGCCAGCAGCTCCCAGGGGAGCGACTATGGCTACACCTTC.

The chain links TRBV6-5 to TRBJ2-1, with a tentative D call TRBD2 (7 bases). Per the germline V gene, CDR1 is MNHEY and CDR2 is SVGAGI. V was pared by 6 bases and J by 4 bases, with 16 bases between. The CDR3 runs 15 residues. CDR3 sequence: CASRREGGRYNEQFF. CDR3 in DNA: TGTGCCAGCAGGAGGGAGGGGGGGAGATACAATGAGCAGTTCTTC.

The chain couples TRBV15 to TRBJ1-1; TRBD1 matches 9 bases. The trim removed 4 bases at V and 5 bases at J, leaving 8 bases unmatched. CDR3 length: 15 residues. Germline assignment: CDR1 LNHNV and CDR2 YYDKDF (reference sequence). The CDR3 spells CATSKQQGAGTEAFF. The DNA for the CDR3 is TGTGCCACCAGCAAACAACAGGGGGCGGGAACTGAAGCTTTCTTT.